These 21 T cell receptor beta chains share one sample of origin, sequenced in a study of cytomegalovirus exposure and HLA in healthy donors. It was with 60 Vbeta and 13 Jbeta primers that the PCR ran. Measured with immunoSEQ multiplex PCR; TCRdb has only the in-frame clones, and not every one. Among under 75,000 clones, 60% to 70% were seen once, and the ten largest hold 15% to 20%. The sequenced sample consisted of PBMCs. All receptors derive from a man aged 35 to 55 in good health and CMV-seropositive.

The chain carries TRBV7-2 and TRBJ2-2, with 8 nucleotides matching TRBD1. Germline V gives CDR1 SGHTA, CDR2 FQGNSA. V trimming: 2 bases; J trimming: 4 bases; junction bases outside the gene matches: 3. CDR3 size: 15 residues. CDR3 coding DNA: TGTGCCAGCAGCTTACAGGGGGCTGCCACCGGGGAGCTGTTTTTT. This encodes CASSLQGAATGELFF.

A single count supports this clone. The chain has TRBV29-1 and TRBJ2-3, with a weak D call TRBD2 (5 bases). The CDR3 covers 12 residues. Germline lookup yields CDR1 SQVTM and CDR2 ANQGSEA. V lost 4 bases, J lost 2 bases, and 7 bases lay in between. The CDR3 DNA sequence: TGCAGCGTTGGAGGGATCACAGATACGCAGTATTTT. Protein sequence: CSVGGITDTQYF.

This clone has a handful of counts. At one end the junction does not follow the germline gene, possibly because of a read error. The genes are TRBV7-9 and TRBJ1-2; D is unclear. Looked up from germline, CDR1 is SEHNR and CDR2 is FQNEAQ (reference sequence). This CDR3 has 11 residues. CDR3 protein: CSSSGNYGYTF. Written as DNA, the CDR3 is TGTTCCAGCAGCGGCAACTATGGCTACACCTTC.

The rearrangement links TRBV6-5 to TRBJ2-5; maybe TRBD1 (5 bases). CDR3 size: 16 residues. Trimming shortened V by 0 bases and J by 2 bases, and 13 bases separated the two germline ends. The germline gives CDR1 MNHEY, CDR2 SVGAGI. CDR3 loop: CASSYSASTVQETQYF. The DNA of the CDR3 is TGTGCCAGCAGTTACTCGGCTTCGACAGTACAAGAGACCCAGTACTTC.

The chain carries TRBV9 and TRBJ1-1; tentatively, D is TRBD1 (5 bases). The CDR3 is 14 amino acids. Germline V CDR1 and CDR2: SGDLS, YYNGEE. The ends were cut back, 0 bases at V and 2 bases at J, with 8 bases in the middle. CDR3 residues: CASSVVGANTEAFF. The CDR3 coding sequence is TGTGCCAGCAGCGTAGTAGGGGCCAACACTGAAGCTTTCTTT.

The CDR3: CASLGRMEDYGYTF. As DNA, the CDR3 is TGTGCCAGTCTAGGGCGGATGGAGGACTATGGCTACACCTTC. The chain has TRBV19 and TRBJ1-2, with D unclear. The CDR3 sequence is 14 residues long. Germline CDR1 reads LNHDA; CDR2 reads SQIVND (reference sequence). Trimming shortened V by 8 bases and J by 3 bases, and 16 bases separated the two germline ends.

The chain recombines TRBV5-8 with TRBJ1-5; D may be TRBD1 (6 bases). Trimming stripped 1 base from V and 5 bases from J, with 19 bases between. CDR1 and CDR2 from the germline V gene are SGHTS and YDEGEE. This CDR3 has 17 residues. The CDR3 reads CASSLSQGFGTYQPQHF. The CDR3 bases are TGTGCCAGCAGCTTGTCACAGGGTTTTGGAACCTATCAGCCCCAGCATTTT.

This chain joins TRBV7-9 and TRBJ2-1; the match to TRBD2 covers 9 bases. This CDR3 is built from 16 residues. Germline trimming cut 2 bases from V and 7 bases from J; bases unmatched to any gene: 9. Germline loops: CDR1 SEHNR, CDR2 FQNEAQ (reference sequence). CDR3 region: CASSLTGSGSLNEQFF. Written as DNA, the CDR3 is TGTGCCAGCAGCTTAACAGGTAGCGGGAGTCTGAATGAGCAGTTCTTC.

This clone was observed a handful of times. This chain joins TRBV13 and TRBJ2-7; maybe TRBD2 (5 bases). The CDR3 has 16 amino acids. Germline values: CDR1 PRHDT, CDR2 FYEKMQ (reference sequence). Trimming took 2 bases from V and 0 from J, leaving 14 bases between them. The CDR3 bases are TGTGCCAGCAGCTTAAGAAACCCGGGGTACTCCTACGAGCAGTACTTC. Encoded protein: CASSLRNPGYSYEQYF.

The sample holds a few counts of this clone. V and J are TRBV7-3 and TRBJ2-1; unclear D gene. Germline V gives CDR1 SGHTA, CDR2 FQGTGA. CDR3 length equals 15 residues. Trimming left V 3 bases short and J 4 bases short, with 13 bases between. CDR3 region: CASSFQLSSYNEQFF. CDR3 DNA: TGTGCCAGCAGCTTCCAACTTTCATCATACAATGAGCAGTTCTTC.

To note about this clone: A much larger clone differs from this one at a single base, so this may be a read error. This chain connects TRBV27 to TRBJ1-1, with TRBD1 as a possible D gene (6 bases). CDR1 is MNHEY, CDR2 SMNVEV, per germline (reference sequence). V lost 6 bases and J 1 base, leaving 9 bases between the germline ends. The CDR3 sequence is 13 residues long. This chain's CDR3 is CASSRQENTEAFF. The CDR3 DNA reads TGTGCCAGCAGCCGACAGGAGAACACTGAAGCTTTCTTT.

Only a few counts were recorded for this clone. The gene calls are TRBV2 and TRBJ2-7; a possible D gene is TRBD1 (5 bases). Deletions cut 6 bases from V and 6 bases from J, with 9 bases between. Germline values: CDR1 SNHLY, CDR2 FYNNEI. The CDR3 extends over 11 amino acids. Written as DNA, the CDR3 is TGTGCCAGCAGACCTGACAGCGAGCAGTACTTC. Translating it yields CASRPDSEQYF.

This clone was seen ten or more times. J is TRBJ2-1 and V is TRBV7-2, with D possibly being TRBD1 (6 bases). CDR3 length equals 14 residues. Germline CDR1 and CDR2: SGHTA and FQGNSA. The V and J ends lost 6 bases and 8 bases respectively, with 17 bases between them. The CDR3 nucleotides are TGTGCCAGCAGTTTTAGGATGGGGGCCGATGAGCAGTTCTTC. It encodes CASSFRMGADEQFF.

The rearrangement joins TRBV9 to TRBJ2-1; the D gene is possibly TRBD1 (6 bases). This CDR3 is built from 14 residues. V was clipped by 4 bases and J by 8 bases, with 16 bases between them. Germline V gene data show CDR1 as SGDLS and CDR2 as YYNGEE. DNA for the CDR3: TGTGCCAGCAGCACCACAGGGACCTCGTATGAGCAGTTCTTC. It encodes CASSTTGTSYEQFF.

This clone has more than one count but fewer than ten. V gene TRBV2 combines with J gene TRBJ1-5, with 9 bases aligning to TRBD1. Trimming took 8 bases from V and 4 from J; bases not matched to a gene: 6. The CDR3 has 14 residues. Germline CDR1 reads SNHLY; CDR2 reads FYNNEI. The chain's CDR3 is CASAPTGGNQPQHF. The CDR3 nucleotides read TGTGCCAGCGCGCCGACAGGGGGGAATCAGCCCCAGCATTTT.

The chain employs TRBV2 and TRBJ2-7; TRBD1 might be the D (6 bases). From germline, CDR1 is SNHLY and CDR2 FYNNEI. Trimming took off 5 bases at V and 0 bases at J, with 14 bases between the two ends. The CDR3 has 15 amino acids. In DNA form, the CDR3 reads TGTGCCAGCAGTAAGTCTACAGGGAGCTCCTACGAGCAGTACTTC. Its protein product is CASSKSTGSSYEQYF.

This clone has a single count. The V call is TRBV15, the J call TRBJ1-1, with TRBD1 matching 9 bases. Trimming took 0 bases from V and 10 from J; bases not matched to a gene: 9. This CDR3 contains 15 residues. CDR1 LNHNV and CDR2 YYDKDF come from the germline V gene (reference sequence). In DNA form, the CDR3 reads TGTGCCACCAGCAGAGAAGGAGGGACAGGGAGGCCAGCTTTCTTT. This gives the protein CATSREGGTGRPAFF.

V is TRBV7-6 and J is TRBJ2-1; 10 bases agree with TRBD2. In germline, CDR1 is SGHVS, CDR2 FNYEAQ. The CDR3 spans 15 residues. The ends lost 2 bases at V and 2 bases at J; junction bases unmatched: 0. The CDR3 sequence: CASSLTSGTYNEQFF. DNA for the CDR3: TGTGCCAGCAGCTTAACTAGCGGGACCTACAATGAGCAGTTCTTC.

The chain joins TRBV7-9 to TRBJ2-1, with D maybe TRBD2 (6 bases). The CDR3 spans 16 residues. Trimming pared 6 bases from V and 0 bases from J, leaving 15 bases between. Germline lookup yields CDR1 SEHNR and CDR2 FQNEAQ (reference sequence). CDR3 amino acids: CASRTEWRGSYNEQFF. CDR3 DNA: TGTGCCAGCAGAACCGAATGGAGGGGCTCCTACAATGAGCAGTTCTTC.

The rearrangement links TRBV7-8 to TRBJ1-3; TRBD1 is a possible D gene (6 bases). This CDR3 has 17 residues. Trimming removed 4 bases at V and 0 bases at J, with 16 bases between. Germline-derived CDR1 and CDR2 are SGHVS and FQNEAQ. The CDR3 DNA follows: TGTGCCAGCAGCTACCCGGGGGGGGCTACCTCTGGAAACACCATATATTTT. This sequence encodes CASSYPGGATSGNTIYF. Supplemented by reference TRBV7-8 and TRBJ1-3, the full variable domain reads GAGVSQSPRYKVAKRGQDVALRCDPISGHVSLFWYQQALGQGPEFLTYFQNEAQLDKSGLPSDRFFAERPEGSVSTLKIQRTQQEDSAVYLCASSYPGGATSGNTIYFGEGSWLTVV.

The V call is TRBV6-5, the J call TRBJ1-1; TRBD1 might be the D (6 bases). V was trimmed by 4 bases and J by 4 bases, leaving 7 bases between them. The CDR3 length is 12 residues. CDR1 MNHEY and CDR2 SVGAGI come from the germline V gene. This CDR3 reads CASSSDSTEAFF. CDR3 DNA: TGTGCCAGCAGTTCGGACAGCACTGAAGCTTTCTTT.